These 26 T cell receptor beta chains were sequenced from one sample in a study of cytomegalovirus exposure and HLA in healthy donors. The PCR made use of 60 Vbeta and 13 Jbeta primers. Generated by immunoSEQ multiplex PCR, the TCRdb table keeps only in-frame clones and is missing some. This table has around 250,000 clones, 81% appearing once. The material sequenced was PBMCs. The source of these receptors is a woman aged 60-70 years in good health and CMV-seropositive.

Only one count was recorded for this clone. V usage is TRBV7-3 and J usage is TRBJ2-1; unclear D gene. Trimming removed 5 bases from V and 9 bases from J, with 11 bases in between. This CDR3 has 12 residues. Germline values: CDR1 SGHTA, CDR2 FQGTGA. The CDR3 sequence is CASSRGNGEQFF. DNA of the CDR3: TGTGCCAGCAGCCGAGGAAATGGTGAGCAGTTCTTC.

In the case of this clone: Other DNA sequences in the sample encode the same CDR3. The gene calls are TRBV6-5 and TRBJ2-7; D remains unclear. Looked up from germline, CDR1 is MNHEY and CDR2 is SVGAGI. Trimming left V 6 bases short and J 1 base short, with 10 bases between. This CDR3 is built from 13 residues. The CDR3 coding sequence is TGTGCCAGCAGAGAGCTCGGGTCCTACGAGCAGTACTTC. Translating gives CASRELGSYEQYF.

The gene calls are TRBV5-1 and TRBJ2-7; TRBD1 aligns across 7 bases. Germline values: CDR1 SGHRS, CDR2 YFSETQ. This CDR3 contains 14 residues. V trimming: 3 bases; J trimming: 5 bases; junction bases outside the gene matches: 8. CDR3 sequence reads: CASSWITGADEQYF. CDR3 nucleotides: TGCGCCAGCAGCTGGATAACAGGGGCCGACGAGCAGTACTTC. The whole variable domain, remainder taken from reference TRBV5-1 and TRBJ2-7, is KAGVTQTPRYLIKTRGQQVTLSCSPISGHRSVSWYQQTPGQGLQFLFEYFSETQRNKGNFPGRFSGRQFSNSRSEMNVSTLELGDSALYLCASSWITGADEQYFGPGTRLTVT.

This rearrangement joins TRBV4-1 to TRBJ1-3; D is possibly TRBD1 (5 bases). V gave up 3 bases and J gave up 0 bases, with 24 bases separating them. Germline CDR1 is MGHRA and CDR2 is YSYEKL. The CDR3 totals 20 residues. CDR3 nucleotide sequence: TGCGCCAGCAGCCAGTCCCGACAGATAGTACAACCGGGCTCTGGAAACACCATATATTTT. Protein sequence: CASSQSRQIVQPGSGNTIYF.

The gene calls are TRBV5-6 and TRBJ2-5, with a weak D call TRBD1 (6 bases). Germline CDR1 SGHDT, CDR2 YYEEEE. The CDR3 has 13 amino acids. V gave up 4 bases and J gave up 2 bases, with 9 bases separating them. CDR3 DNA: TGTGCCAGCAGCCGCAGGGGACAAGAGACCCAGTACTTC. Residues: CASSRRGQETQYF. Drawing the rest from reference TRBV5-6 and TRBJ2-5, the complete variable domain is DAGVTQSPTHLIKTRGQQVTLRCSPKSGHDTVSWYQQALGQGPQFIFQYYEEEERQRGNFPDRFSGHQFPNYSSELNVNALLLGDSALYLCASSRRGQETQYFGPGTRLLVL.

The rearrangement links TRBV7-9 to TRBJ1-3; D uncertain. Trimming removed 0 bases from V and 4 bases from J, with 22 bases in between. The CDR3 runs 19 residues. Per the germline V gene, CDR1 is SEHNR and CDR2 is FQNEAQ (reference sequence). DNA of the CDR3: TGTGCCAGCAGCTTAGCAATTCGGGATTCGAGGGCGGGAGGAAACACCATATATTTT. Protein sequence: CASSLAIRDSRAGGNTIYF.

This sequence joins TRBV18 and TRBJ2-1, with a weak D call TRBD1 (5 bases). The CDR3 runs to 14 residues. Trimming shortened V by 3 bases and J by 10 bases, and 16 bases separated the two germline ends. In germline, CDR1 is KGHSH, CDR2 LQKENI. This CDR3 reads CASSPPPAGREQFF. The CDR3 DNA follows: TGTGCCAGCTCACCTCCCCCGGCAGGGCGGGAGCAGTTCTTC. Full variable domain (outside the CDR3, taken from reference TRBV18 and TRBJ2-1): NAGVMQNPRHLVRRRGQEARLRCSPMKGHSHVYWYRQLPEEGLKFMVYLQKENIIDESGMPKERFSAEFPKEGPSILRIQQVVRGDSAAYFCASSPPPAGREQFFGPGTRLTVL.

A single count supports this clone. The chain recombines TRBV11-2 with TRBJ2-7; the D is unclear. Trimming stripped 4 bases from V and 7 bases from J, with 8 bases between. The germline CDR1 and CDR2 sequences are SGHAT and FQNNGV. CDR3 length: 11 amino acids. CDR3 protein: CASSSPGEQYF. The CDR3 DNA sequence: TGTGCCAGCAGCTCCCCCGGTGAGCAGTACTTC.

This clone was seen a handful of times. This chain joins TRBV5-6 and TRBJ2-1; 14 bases fit TRBD2. V shed 2 bases, J shed 9 bases, and the junction held 1 base outside the gene matches. This CDR3 has 14 amino acids. CDR1 and CDR2 from the germline V gene are SGHDT and YYEEEE. CDR3 in DNA: TGTGCCAGCAGCTTTGGACTAGCGGGAGGTGAGCAGTTCTTC. Its protein product is CASSFGLAGGEQFF.

This chain uses TRBV29-1 with TRBJ2-1; D may be TRBD2 (6 bases). Trimming removed 1 base from V and 10 bases from J, with 14 bases in between. The germline CDR1 and CDR2 sequences are SQVTM and ANQGSEA. CDR3 length: 13 amino acids. The DNA for the CDR3 is TGCAGCGTTGAAGCCCGCTTGCTAGCGGAGCAGTTCTTC. Its translation is CSVEARLLAEQFF.

The chain combines TRBV29-1 with TRBJ1-5; no clear D. This CDR3 has 13 residues. CDR1 is SQVTM and CDR2 is ANQGSEA in the germline V gene. The ends were cut back, 5 bases at V and 2 bases at J, with 10 bases in the middle. The CDR3 DNA sequence: TGCAGCGTTCGGGTCGATGGCAATCAGCCCCAGCATTTT. This sequence encodes CSVRVDGNQPQHF.

The V gene is TRBV5-4, the J gene TRBJ2-3; 12 positions agree with TRBD2. The germline CDR1 and CDR2 sequences are SGHNT and YYREEE (reference sequence). The V segment lost 4 bases and the J segment 2 bases; nucleotides outside the gene matches: 5. CDR3 length: 16 residues. The CDR3 loop is CASSLGLAGFTDTQYF. In nucleotides, the CDR3 is TGTGCCAGCAGCCTGGGACTAGCGGGTTTCACAGATACGCAGTATTTT.

The rearrangement links TRBV13 to TRBJ2-7; TRBD1 aligns across 11 bases. The CDR3 loop spans 14 amino acids. Germline CDR1 PRHDT, CDR2 FYEKMQ (reference sequence). V gave up 6 bases and J gave up 2 bases; unmatched junction bases: 3. CDR3 bases: TGTGCCAGCAGACGGACAGGGGGCACCTACGAGCAGTACTTC. It specifies CASRRTGGTYEQYF. The full variable domain, rest sourced from reference TRBV13 and TRBJ2-7, is AAGVIQSPRHLIKEKRETATLKCYPIPRHDTVYWYQQGPGQDPQFLISFYEKMQSDKGSIPDRFSAQQFSDYHSELNMSSLELGDSALYFCASRRTGGTYEQYFGPGTRLTVT.

This chain links TRBV30 with TRBJ1-2; a weak D match, TRBD1 (6 bases). With 3 bases removed from V and 8 bases from J, the gap between germline ends came to 16 bases. CDR3 length equals 13 residues. Germline V lookup: CDR1 GTSNPN, CDR2 SVGIG (reference sequence). The CDR3 DNA reads TGTGCCTGGAGCCTCCGGGACATGGGAGGCTACACCTTC. Translated: CAWSLRDMGGYTF.

The CDR3 spells CASSSPSTGNDTQYF. The CDR3 DNA reads TGTGCCAGCAGCAGCCCTTCGACAGGGAACGATACGCAGTATTTT. The chain recombines TRBV28 with TRBJ2-3; 7 bases agree with TRBD1. The ends lost 6 bases at V and 6 bases at J; junction bases unmatched: 12. The germline CDR1 and CDR2 sequences are MDHEN and SYDVKM. The length of the CDR3 is 15 residues.

This clone was recorded a few times. The genes are TRBV7-2 and TRBJ2-7, with D possibly matching TRBD2 (5 bases). The V end was cut by 5 bases, the J end by 7 bases, with 18 bases between. This CDR3 is built from 14 residues. Germline loops: CDR1 SGHTA, CDR2 FQGNSA. The CDR3 DNA is TGTGCCAGCAGCACGCGGGTGGGTCTTTGGGAGCAGTACTTC. Translating it yields CASSTRVGLWEQYF.

J is TRBJ1-5 and V is TRBV6-6, with 9 bases identical to TRBD1. Trimming took 6 bases from V and 0 from J; bases not matched to a gene: 6. CDR3 length: 16 amino acids. Germline V gene sequence: CDR1 MNHNY, CDR2 SVGAGI (reference sequence). The CDR3 spells CASSSGTGYSNQPQHF. CDR3 nucleotides: TGTGCCAGCAGCTCCGGGACAGGGTATAGCAATCAGCCCCAGCATTTT.

The chain combines TRBV15 with TRBJ2-5; TRBD2 matches at 11 bases. With the DNA end fitting TRBJ2-7 better, the J assignment may be wrong. Germline CDR1 LNHNV, CDR2 YYDKDF (reference sequence). The CDR3 runs 15 residues. The CDR3, as DNA: TGTGCCACCAGCACGGGACTAGCGGCAACCTACGAGCAGTACTTC. This gives the protein CATSTGLAATYEQYF.

This chain links TRBV18 with TRBJ2-4; 7 bases fit TRBD2. The J segment lost 6 bases and the V segment lost 3 bases, leaving 11 bases of the junction unmatched. Germline CDR1 KGHSH, CDR2 LQKENI. The CDR3 loop spans 16 amino acids. DNA of the CDR3: TGTGCCAGCTCACCGGCCTGGCGGGAGAGGGTAAACATTCAGTACTTC. Its protein is CASSPAWRERVNIQYF. Variable domain in full (rest from reference TRBV18 and TRBJ2-4): NAGVMQNPRHLVRRRGQEARLRCSPMKGHSHVYWYRQLPEEGLKFMVYLQKENIIDESGMPKERFSAEFPKEGPSILRIQQVVRGDSAAYFCASSPAWRERVNIQYFGAGTRLSVL.

The chain is built from TRBV2 and TRBJ1-1; no definite D call. Germline lookup yields CDR1 SNHLY and CDR2 FYNNEI. The CDR3 length is 12 residues. V lost 2 bases and J 6 bases, leaving 7 bases between the germline ends. The CDR3 DNA is TGTGCCAGCAGTGAATTATCTGCTGAAGCTTTCTTT. Its translation is CASSELSAEAFF.

This clone was observed once. The chain carries TRBV7-8 and TRBJ1-4, with 7 bases fitting TRBD1. This CDR3 is built from 15 residues. Germline assignment: CDR1 SGHVS and CDR2 FQNEAQ. Trimming took 0 bases from V and 7 from J; bases not matched to a gene: 5. The DNA of the CDR3 is TGTGCCAGCAGCTTAGCGGTAGGGGGCTTTGAAAAACTGTTTTTT. It encodes CASSLAVGGFEKLFF.

The genes are TRBV29-1 and TRBJ1-2; 8 bases map to TRBD1. After removal of 5 bases from V and 8 bases from J, the junction contained 16 bases not matched to a gene. Germline V gene data show CDR1 as SQVTM and CDR2 as ANQGSEA. This CDR3 region has 15 residues. For the CDR3, the DNA is TGCAGCGTTTCGATGGGACAGGCTCCCCTTGGAGGCTACACCTTC. As protein: CSVSMGQAPLGGYTF.

The V call is TRBV5-4, the J call TRBJ1-2; 10 positions match TRBD1. Germline V gene sequence: CDR1 SGHNT, CDR2 YYREEE (reference sequence). Unmatched junction bases numbered 7, after V lost 3 bases and J lost 2 bases. The CDR3 extends over 16 amino acids. The CDR3 here is CASSSDRGRVNYGYTF. The DNA of the CDR3 is TGTGCCAGCAGCTCCGACAGGGGGCGAGTAAACTATGGCTACACCTTC.

A single count supports this clone. V gene TRBV7-9 combines with J gene TRBJ2-5; D perhaps matches TRBD1 (6 bases). CDR3 size: 16 residues. Trimming pared 5 bases from V and 2 bases from J, leaving 18 bases between. The germline V gene encodes CDR1 SEHNR and CDR2 FQNEAQ (reference sequence). The CDR3 loop is CASSGRDGGLQETQYF. CDR3 DNA sequence: TGTGCCAGCAGCGGCCGGGATGGGGGCTTGCAAGAGACCCAGTACTTC.

This chain links TRBV4-1 with TRBJ1-5; no clear D. The CDR3 runs 13 residues. Germline V gives CDR1 MGHRA, CDR2 YSYEKL. The V and J ends lost 4 bases and 10 bases respectively, with 14 bases between them. The chain's CDR3 is CASSPARGIPQHF. DNA for the CDR3: TGCGCCAGCAGCCCCGCGCGCGGGATCCCCCAGCATTTT.

The chain recombines TRBV7-9 with TRBJ1-4, with D possibly TRBD1 on 5 matching bases. The V and J ends lost 5 bases and 5 bases respectively, with 18 bases between them. Germline V lookup: CDR1 SEHNR, CDR2 FQNEAQ (reference sequence). CDR3 size: 16 residues. In DNA, the CDR3 is TGTGCCAGCAGCGGGTCTGTGGGCCAGGGAAATGAAAAACTGTTTTTT. Its protein product is CASSGSVGQGNEKLFF.